This is a list of T cell receptor beta chains from one sample in a study of T cells in Graves' hyperthyroidism and ophthalmopathy. TCRdb re-called the multiplex PCR reads through MiXCR, storing one row per CDR3 protein. This sample has approximately 590,000 distinct CDR3 sequences, with less than 20% found just once. Sample: blood. These receptors were obtained from a woman aged 30 to 39 with Graves' hyperthyroidism. Each CDR3 is given with its conserved first and last residue. The D gene is left open where the match is weak. For some rows the clone size is stated as once, few or many, or as a class when expanded; others skip it.

v_call: TRBV29-1
d_call: -
clone_size: many
j_call: TRBJ2-1
cdr3_aa: CSVEGLRIGGSYNEQFF
cdr3_nt: TGCAGCGTTGAAGGTTTGAGGATAGGAGGCTCCTACAATGAGCAGTTCTTC

v_call: TRBV27
d_call: -
clone_size: few
j_call: TRBJ2-4
cdr3_aa: CASKRDWGKNIQYF
cdr3_nt: TGTGCCAGCAAACGCGACTGGGGCAAAAACATTCAGTACTTC

v_call: TRBV10-3
d_call: TRBD1
clone_size: few
j_call: TRBJ1-2
cdr3_aa: CAISPQGEVGYTF
cdr3_nt: TGTGCCATCAGTCCCCAGGGGGAAGTTGGCTACACCTTC

v_call: TRBV6-2/TRBV6-3
d_call: -
clone_size: many
j_call: TRBJ2-1
cdr3_aa: CASSYHDEQFF
cdr3_nt: TGTGCCAGCAGTTACCACGATGAGCAGTTCTTC

v_call: TRBV20-1
d_call: TRBD2
clone_size: -
j_call: TRBJ2-7
cdr3_aa: CSAPPGASGYEQYF
cdr3_nt: TGCAGTGCCCCCCCGGGCGCTAGCGGTTACGAGCAGTACTTC

v_call: TRBV28
d_call: TRBD1
clone_size: -
j_call: TRBJ2-2
cdr3_aa: CASSFGTGNTGELFF
cdr3_nt: TGTGCCAGCAGCTTTGGGACAGGCAACACCGGGGAGCTGTTTTTT

v_call: TRBV15
d_call: TRBD1
clone_size: many
j_call: TRBJ2-1
cdr3_aa: CATSRVRQGAYNEQFF
cdr3_nt: TGTGCCACCAGCAGAGTTCGACAGGGCGCCTACAATGAGCAGTTCTTC

v_call: TRBV30
d_call: -
clone_size: -
j_call: TRBJ1-1
cdr3_aa: CAWSRVLNTEAFF
cdr3_nt: TGTGCCTGGAGTCGAGTTTTGAACACTGAAGCTTTCTTT

v_call: TRBV18
d_call: -
clone_size: few
j_call: TRBJ2-2
cdr3_aa: CASSTTPTNTGELFF
cdr3_nt: TGTGCCAGCTCAACGACACCAACGAACACCGGGGAGCTGTTTTTT

v_call: TRBV7-9
d_call: TRBD2
clone_size: many
j_call: TRBJ2-1
cdr3_aa: CASKGTSGGGIYNEQFF
cdr3_nt: TGTGCCAGCAAGGGGACTAGCGGAGGGGGAATCTACAATGAGCAGTTCTTC

v_call: TRBV29-1
d_call: TRBD1
clone_size: -
j_call: TRBJ2-1
cdr3_aa: CSVVHRGHNEQFF
cdr3_nt: TGCAGCGTTGTACACAGGGGTCACAATGAGCAGTTCTTC

v_call: TRBV6-6
d_call: TRBD2
clone_size: few
j_call: TRBJ2-7
cdr3_aa: CASSYLSPLADYEQYF
cdr3_nt: TGTGCCAGCAGTTACCTCTCCCCGCTAGCGGATTACGAGCAGTACTTC

v_call: TRBV20-1
d_call: -
clone_size: -
j_call: TRBJ2-7
cdr3_aa: CSARAVNYEQYF
cdr3_nt: TGCAGTGCTAGAGCAGTCAACTACGAGCAGTACTTC

v_call: TRBV28
d_call: TRBD2
clone_size: -
j_call: TRBJ2-3
cdr3_aa: CASNRAAGTSGSTDTQYF
cdr3_nt: TGTGCCAGCAACCGGGCGGCCGGGACTAGCGGGAGCACAGATACGCAGTATTTT

v_call: TRBV6-2/TRBV6-3
d_call: TRBD2
clone_size: many
j_call: TRBJ2-1
cdr3_aa: CASRRAGGGNEQFF
cdr3_nt: TGTGCCAGCAGGAGAGCGGGAGGGGGTAATGAGCAGTTCTTC

v_call: TRBV18
d_call: TRBD2
clone_size: many
j_call: TRBJ2-7
cdr3_aa: CASSPGTSGISEQYF
cdr3_nt: TGTGCCAGCTCACCCGGGACTAGCGGGATATCCGAGCAGTACTTC

v_call: TRBV5-1
d_call: TRBD1
clone_size: -
j_call: TRBJ1-1
cdr3_aa: CASSLAGGRAVNTEAFF
cdr3_nt: TGCGCCAGCAGCTTGGCAGGGGGGAGGGCAGTGAACACTGAAGCTTTCTTT

v_call: TRBV5-1
d_call: -
clone_size: -
j_call: TRBJ1-1
cdr3_aa: CASSLVGARGTEAFF
cdr3_nt: TGCGCCAGCAGCTTGGTGGGAGCCCGGGGCACTGAAGCTTTCTTT

v_call: TRBV6-5
d_call: -
clone_size: -
j_call: TRBJ2-7
cdr3_aa: CASSYSQGGSNYEQYF
cdr3_nt: TGTGCCAGCAGTTACAGCCAGGGGGGCTCCAACTACGAGCAGTACTTC

v_call: TRBV11-2
d_call: TRBD1
clone_size: many
j_call: TRBJ1-2
cdr3_aa: CASSLDRGRRGYTF
cdr3_nt: TGTGCCAGCAGTCTGGACAGGGGGAGGCGCGGCTACACCTTC

v_call: TRBV29-1
d_call: TRBD2
clone_size: many
j_call: TRBJ2-1
cdr3_aa: CSVGKTSVDNEQFF
cdr3_nt: TGCAGCGTCGGCAAGACTAGCGTAGACAATGAGCAGTTCTTC

v_call: TRBV30
d_call: -
clone_size: few
j_call: TRBJ1-6
cdr3_aa: CAWNVGRNSPLHF
cdr3_nt: TGTGCCTGGAATGTGGGCAGAAATTCACCCCTCCACTTT

v_call: TRBV6-2/TRBV6-3
d_call: -
clone_size: many
j_call: TRBJ1-3
cdr3_aa: CASSYRRGNSGNTIYF
cdr3_nt: TGTGCCAGCAGTTACCGCCGTGGGAACTCTGGAAACACCATATATTTT

v_call: TRBV10-3
d_call: TRBD2
clone_size: many
j_call: TRBJ2-1
cdr3_aa: CAITGTSGRNEQFF
cdr3_nt: TGTGCCATCACCGGGACTAGCGGGAGAAATGAGCAGTTCTTC

v_call: TRBV3-1
d_call: -
clone_size: many
j_call: TRBJ1-1
cdr3_aa: CASINRGDPNGAFF
cdr3_nt: TGTGCCAGCATAAACAGAGGGGATCCAAACGGCGCTTTCTTT

v_call: TRBV5-5
d_call: -
clone_size: -
j_call: TRBJ1-5
cdr3_aa: CASSLGQLGGAFYQPQHF
cdr3_nt: TGTGCCAGCAGCTTGGGCCAACTCGGGGGGGCGTTTTATCAGCCCCAGCATTTT

v_call: TRBV7-6
d_call: -
clone_size: -
j_call: TRBJ2-7
cdr3_aa: CASSLEVATEQYF
cdr3_nt: TGTGCCAGCAGCTTAGAGGTTGCTACGGAGCAGTACTTC

v_call: TRBV27
d_call: -
clone_size: -
j_call: TRBJ2-1
cdr3_aa: CASSFMRAVVEGSYNEQFF
cdr3_nt: TGTGCCAGCAGTTTCATGAGAGCGGTCGTCGAGGGGTCCTACAATGAGCAGTTCTTC

v_call: TRBV12-3/TRBV12-4
d_call: -
clone_size: -
j_call: TRBJ1-6
cdr3_aa: CASRGPLGPLHF
cdr3_nt: TGTGCCAGCAGGGGACCCTTGGGTCCCCTCCACTTT

v_call: TRBV30
d_call: -
clone_size: many
j_call: TRBJ1-1
cdr3_aa: CAWSVQQNTEAFF
cdr3_nt: TGTGCCTGGAGTGTACAGCAGAACACTGAAGCTTTCTTT

v_call: TRBV9
d_call: -
clone_size: few
j_call: TRBJ2-3
cdr3_aa: CASSVASGGWADTQYF
cdr3_nt: TGTGCCAGCAGCGTAGCCAGCGGAGGGTGGGCAGATACGCAGTATTTT

v_call: TRBV7-2
d_call: -
clone_size: -
j_call: TRBJ1-5
cdr3_aa: CASSLGARGRDQPQHF
cdr3_nt: TGTGCCAGCAGCTTAGGGGCCAGGGGAAGGGACCAGCCCCAGCATTTT

v_call: TRBV4-1
d_call: -
clone_size: few
j_call: TRBJ2-1
cdr3_aa: CASSPPISDNEQFF
cdr3_nt: TGCGCCAGCAGCCCTCCTATTTCGGACAATGAGCAGTTCTTC

v_call: TRBV5-5
d_call: TRBD2
clone_size: many
j_call: TRBJ2-3
cdr3_aa: CASSLILAGPTDTQYF
cdr3_nt: TGTGCCAGCAGCTTAATCCTAGCGGGACCCACAGATACGCAGTATTTT

v_call: TRBV2
d_call: -
clone_size: -
j_call: TRBJ2-1
cdr3_aa: CASSDAGTDEQFF
cdr3_nt: TGTGCCAGCAGTGACGCAGGGACGGATGAGCAGTTCTTC